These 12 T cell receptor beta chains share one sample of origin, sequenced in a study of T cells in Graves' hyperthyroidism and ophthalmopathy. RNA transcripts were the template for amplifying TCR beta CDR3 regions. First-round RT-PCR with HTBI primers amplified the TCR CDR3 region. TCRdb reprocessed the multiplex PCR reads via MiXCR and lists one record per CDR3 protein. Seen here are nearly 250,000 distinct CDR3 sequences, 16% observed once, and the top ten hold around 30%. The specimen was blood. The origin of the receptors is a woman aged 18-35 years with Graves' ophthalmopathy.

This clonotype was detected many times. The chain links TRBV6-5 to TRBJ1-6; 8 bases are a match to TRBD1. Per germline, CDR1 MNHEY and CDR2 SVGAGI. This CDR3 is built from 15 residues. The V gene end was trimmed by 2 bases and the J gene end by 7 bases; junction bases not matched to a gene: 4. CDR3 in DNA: TGTGCCAGCAGTTACGGACAGGGAGTAAATTCACCCCTCCACTTT. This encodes CASSYGQGVNSPLHF.

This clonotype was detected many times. This CDR3 reads CASSVSGRPGDEQFF. The CDR3 nucleotides are TGCGCCAGCAGCGTTAGCGGGAGGCCGGGGGATGAGCAGTTCTTC. The chain employs TRBV4-3 and TRBJ2-1; TRBD2 matches 10 bases. Germline values: CDR1 LGHNA, CDR2 YSLEER. With 5 bases clipped from V and 8 bases from J, the junction kept 9 bases outside the gene matches. The CDR3 is 15 amino acids.

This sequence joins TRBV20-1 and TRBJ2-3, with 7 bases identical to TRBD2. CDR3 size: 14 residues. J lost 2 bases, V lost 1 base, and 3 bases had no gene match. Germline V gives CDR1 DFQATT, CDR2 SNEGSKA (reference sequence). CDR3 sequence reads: CSARVRGDTDTQYF. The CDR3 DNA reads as TGCAGTGCTAGAGTTCGGGGGGACACAGATACGCAGTATTTT.

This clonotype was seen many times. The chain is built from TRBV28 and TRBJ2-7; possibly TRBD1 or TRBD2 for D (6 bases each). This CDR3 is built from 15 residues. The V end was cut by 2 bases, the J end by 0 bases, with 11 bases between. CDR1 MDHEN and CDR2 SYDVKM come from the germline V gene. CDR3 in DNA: TGTGCCAGCAGTTTAATACAGGGAGGCTCCTACGAGCAGTACTTC. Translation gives CASSLIQGGSYEQYF.

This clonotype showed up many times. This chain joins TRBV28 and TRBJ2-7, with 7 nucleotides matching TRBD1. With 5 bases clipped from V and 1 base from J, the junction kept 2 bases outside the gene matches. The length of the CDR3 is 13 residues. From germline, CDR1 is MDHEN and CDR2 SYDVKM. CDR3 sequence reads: CASSPTGSYEQYF. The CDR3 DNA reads TGTGCCAGCAGTCCGACAGGGTCCTACGAGCAGTACTTC. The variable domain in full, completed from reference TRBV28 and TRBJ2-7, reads DVKVTQSSRYLVKRTGEKVFLECVQDMDHENMFWYRQDPGLGLRLIYFSYDVKMKEKGDIPEGYSVSREKKERFSLILESASTNQTSMYLCASSPTGSYEQYFGPGTRLTVT.

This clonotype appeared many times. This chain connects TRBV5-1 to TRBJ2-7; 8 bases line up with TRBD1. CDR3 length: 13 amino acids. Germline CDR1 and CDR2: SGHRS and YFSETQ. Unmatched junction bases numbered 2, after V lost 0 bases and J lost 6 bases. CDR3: CASSLDRGTEQYF. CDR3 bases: TGCGCCAGCAGCTTGGACAGGGGGACCGAGCAGTACTTC. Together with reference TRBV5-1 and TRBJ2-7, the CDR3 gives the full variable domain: KAGVTQTPRYLIKTRGQQVTLSCSPISGHRSVSWYQQTPGQGLQFLFEYFSETQRNKGNFPGRFSGRQFSNSRSEMNVSTLELGDSALYLCASSLDRGTEQYFGPGTRLTVT.

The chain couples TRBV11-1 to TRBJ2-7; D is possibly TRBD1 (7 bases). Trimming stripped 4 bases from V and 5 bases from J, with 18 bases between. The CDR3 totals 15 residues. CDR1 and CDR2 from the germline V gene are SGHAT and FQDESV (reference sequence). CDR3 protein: CASSSPRQGGHEQYF. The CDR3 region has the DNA TGTGCCAGCAGCTCTCCTCGGCAGGGGGGACACGAGCAGTACTTC. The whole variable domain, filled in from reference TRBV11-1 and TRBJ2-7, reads EAEVAQSPRYKITEKSQAVAFWCDPISGHATLYWYRQILGQGPELLVQFQDESVVDDSQLPKDRFSAERLKGVDSTLKIQPAELGDSAMYLCASSSPRQGGHEQYFGPGTRLTVT.

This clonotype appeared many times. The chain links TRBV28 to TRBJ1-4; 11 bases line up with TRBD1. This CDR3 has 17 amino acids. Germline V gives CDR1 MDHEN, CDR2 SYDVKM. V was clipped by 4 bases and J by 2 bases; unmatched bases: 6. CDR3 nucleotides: TGTGCCAGCAGTTCTTGGACAGGGGGCTCCACTAATGAAAAACTGTTTTTT. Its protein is CASSSWTGGSTNEKLFF. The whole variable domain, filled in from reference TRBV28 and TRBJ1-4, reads DVKVTQSSRYLVKRTGEKVFLECVQDMDHENMFWYRQDPGLGLRLIYFSYDVKMKEKGDIPEGYSVSREKKERFSLILESASTNQTSMYLCASSSWTGGSTNEKLFFGSGTQLSVL.

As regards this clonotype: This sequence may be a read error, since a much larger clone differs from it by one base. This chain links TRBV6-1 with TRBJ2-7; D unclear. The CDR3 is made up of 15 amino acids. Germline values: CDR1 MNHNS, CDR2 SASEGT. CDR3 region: CASRSVDGLTYEQCF. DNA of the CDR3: TGTGCCAGCAGGTCCGTGGACGGGCTTACCTACGAGCAGTGCTTC.

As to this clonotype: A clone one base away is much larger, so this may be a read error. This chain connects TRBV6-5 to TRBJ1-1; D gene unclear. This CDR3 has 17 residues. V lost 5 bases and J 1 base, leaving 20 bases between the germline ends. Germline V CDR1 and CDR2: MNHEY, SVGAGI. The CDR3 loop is CASSHRYTRTTNTEAFF. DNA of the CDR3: TGTGCCAGCAGTCACCGATACACAAGGACCACGAACACTGAAGCTTTCTTT.

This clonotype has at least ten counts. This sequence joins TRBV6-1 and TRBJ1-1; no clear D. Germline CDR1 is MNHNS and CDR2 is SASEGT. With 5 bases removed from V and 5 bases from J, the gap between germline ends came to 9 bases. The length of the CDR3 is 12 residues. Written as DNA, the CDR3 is TGTGCCAGCAGTCTCCTGAGGACTGAAGCTTTCTTT. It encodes CASSLLRTEAFF.

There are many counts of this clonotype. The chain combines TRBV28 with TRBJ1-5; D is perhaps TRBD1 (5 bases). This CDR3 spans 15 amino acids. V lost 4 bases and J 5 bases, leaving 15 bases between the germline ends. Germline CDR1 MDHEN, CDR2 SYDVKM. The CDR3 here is CASSSSGEGDQPQHF. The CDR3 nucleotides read TGTGCCAGCAGTTCGTCGGGGGAAGGAGATCAGCCCCAGCATTTT.